The 9 T cell receptor beta chains given below trace back to one sample, sequenced in a study of blood T cell repertoires in COVID-19. The assay was immunoSEQ multiplex PCR, and TCRdb's table has in-frame clones only and misses some. The sample lists fewer than 15,000 clones, around 74% occurring once. Sequenced input: peripheral blood. The receptor source for this set is a woman aged 80 or over with acute or convalescent COVID-19.

V usage is TRBV6-4 and J usage is TRBJ1-1; D not certain. Germline V lookup: CDR1 MRHNA, CDR2 SNTAGT. This CDR3 comprises 17 residues. Trimming cost V 7 bases and J 0 bases, with 21 bases left between them. The CDR3 reads CASNKRTESILNTEAFF. In DNA form, the CDR3 reads TGTGCCAGCAACAAGAGAACAGAATCGATCCTGAACACTGAAGCTTTCTTT.

This chain connects TRBV28 to TRBJ1-3, with D possibly TRBD1 on 6 matching bases. CDR1 and CDR2 from the germline V gene are MDHEN and SYDVKM. The CDR3 has 15 amino acids. V lost 5 bases and J lost 1, with 12 bases in between. The CDR3 reads CASSEHRVSGNTIYF. CDR3 coding DNA: TGTGCCAGCAGTGAACACAGGGTGTCTGGAAACACCATATATTTT.

The chain combines TRBV27 with TRBJ1-1, with unresolved D. V was clipped by 0 bases and J by 0 bases, with 17 bases between them. Germline V gene data show CDR1 as MNHEY and CDR2 as SMNVEV (reference sequence). This CDR3 region has 18 residues. The CDR3, as DNA: TGTGCCAGCAGTTTATCGATGGAGGCGTCACACATGAACACTGAAGCTTTCTTT. It translates to CASSLSMEASHMNTEAFF.

The chain employs TRBV10-3 and TRBJ2-7; D gene unclear. Germline assignment: CDR1 ENHRY and CDR2 SYGVKD. This CDR3 spans 11 amino acids. Trimming cost V 3 bases and J 4 bases, with 4 bases left between them. The CDR3 loop is CAISDEYEQYF. The CDR3 region has the DNA TGTGCCATCAGTGATGAGTACGAGCAGTACTTC.

This sequence joins TRBV2 and TRBJ2-2, with a weak D call TRBD1 (6 bases). Trimming took 7 bases from V and 4 from J, leaving 10 bases between them. Germline CDR1 and CDR2: SNHLY and FYNNEI. The CDR3 length is 13 residues. CDR3 sequence: CASNRDGTGELFF. The CDR3, as DNA: TGTGCCAGCAACAGGGATGGCACCGGGGAGCTGTTTTTT. Based on the CDR3 plus reference TRBV2 and TRBJ2-2, the full variable domain is EPEVTQTPSHQVTQMGQEVILRCVPISNHLYFYWYRQILGQKVEFLVSFYNNEISEKSEIFDDQFSVERPDGSNFTLKIRSTKLEDSAMYFCASNRDGTGELFFGEGSRLTVL.

This clone appeared once. The V gene is TRBV24-1, the J gene TRBJ2-3; no reliable D call. V lost 3 bases and J 2 bases, leaving 8 bases between the germline ends. CDR3 length equals 14 residues. Germline V gene sequence: CDR1 KGHDR, CDR2 SFDVKD. The CDR3 coding sequence is TGTGCCACCAGTGATCCCGGTGACACAGATACGCAGTATTTT. It translates to CATSDPGDTDTQYF.

The chain combines TRBV2 with TRBJ1-1; 7 nucleotides line up with TRBD1. V was clipped by 1 base and J by 1 base; unmatched bases: 0. The CDR3 has 14 amino acids. The V gene's germline CDR1 is SNHLY and CDR2 FYNNEI. CDR3 region: CASSEDRGNTEAFF. CDR3 nucleotide sequence: TGTGCCAGCAGTGAAGACAGGGGGAACACTGAAGCTTTCTTT.

The chain employs TRBV7-3 and TRBJ1-2; D is unresolved. The CDR3 is 15 amino acids. Germline V gene sequence: CDR1 SGHTA, CDR2 FQGTGA. V lost 5 bases and J 0 bases, leaving 13 bases between the germline ends. CDR3 amino acids: CASSPLSGANYGYTF. The CDR3, as DNA: TGTGCCAGCAGCCCCCTTTCGGGAGCTAACTATGGCTACACCTTC.

A few counts support this clone. V and J are TRBV7-8 and TRBJ1-5; TRBD1 is a possible D gene (6 bases). Trimming shortened V by 5 bases and J by 6 bases, and 20 bases separated the two germline ends. This CDR3 contains 16 residues. Germline assignment: CDR1 SGHVS and CDR2 FQNEAQ. DNA of the CDR3: TGTGCCAGCAGCCCTATTCCGGACAGCCTCGGTCAGCCCCAGCATTTT. Translating gives CASSPIPDSLGQPQHF.